This T cell receptor beta chain originates from a study of T cells in Graves' hyperthyroidism and ophthalmopathy. Study-level background: Peripheral blood was acquired at first diagnosis, ahead of any therapy whatsoever.

This CDR3 comprises 14 residues. V lost 0 bases to trimming and J lost 9 bases, with 12 bases between them. In germline, CDR1 is MNHNS, CDR2 SASEGT. RNA transcripts yielded amplified TCR beta CDR3 regions. The HTBI set primed first-round TCR CDR3 RT-PCR. TCRdb passed the multiplex PCR reads through MiXCR, listing each CDR3 protein once. The table has 350,000 to 400,000 distinct CDR3 sequences, more than 11% seen once. V usage is TRBV6-1 and J usage is TRBJ2-1, with D possibly being TRBD2 (5 bases). Material for sequencing was blood. This receptor was identified in an older woman with Graves' hyperthyroidism. The CDR3 sequence is CASSEAQGGGEQFF. The CDR3 DNA is TGTGCCAGCAGTGAAGCGCAAGGAGGAGGTGAGCAGTTCTTC.